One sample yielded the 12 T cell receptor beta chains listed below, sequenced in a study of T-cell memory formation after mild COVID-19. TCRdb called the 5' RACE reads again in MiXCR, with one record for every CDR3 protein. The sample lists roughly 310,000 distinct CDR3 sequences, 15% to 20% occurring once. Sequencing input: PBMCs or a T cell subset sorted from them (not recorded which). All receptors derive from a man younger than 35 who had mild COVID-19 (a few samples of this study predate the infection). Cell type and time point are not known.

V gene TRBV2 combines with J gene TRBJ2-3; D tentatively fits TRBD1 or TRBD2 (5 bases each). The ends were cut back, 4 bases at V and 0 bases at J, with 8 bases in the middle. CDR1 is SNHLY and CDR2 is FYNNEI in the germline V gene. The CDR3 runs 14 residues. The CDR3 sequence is CASSAGHSTDTQYF. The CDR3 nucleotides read TGTGCCAGCAGTGCGGGGCATAGCACAGATACGCAGTATTTT.

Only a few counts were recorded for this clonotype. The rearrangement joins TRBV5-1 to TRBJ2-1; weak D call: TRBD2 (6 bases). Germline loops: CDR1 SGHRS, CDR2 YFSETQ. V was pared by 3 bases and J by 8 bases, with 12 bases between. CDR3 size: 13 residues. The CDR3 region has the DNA TGCGCCAGCAGCTACGCGGGGTGGGATGAGCAGTTCTTC. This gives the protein CASSYAGWDEQFF. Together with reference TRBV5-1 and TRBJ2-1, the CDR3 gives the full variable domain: KAGVTQTPRYLIKTRGQQVTLSCSPISGHRSVSWYQQTPGQGLQFLFEYFSETQRNKGNFPGRFSGRQFSNSRSEMNVSTLELGDSALYLCASSYAGWDEQFFGPGTRLTVL.

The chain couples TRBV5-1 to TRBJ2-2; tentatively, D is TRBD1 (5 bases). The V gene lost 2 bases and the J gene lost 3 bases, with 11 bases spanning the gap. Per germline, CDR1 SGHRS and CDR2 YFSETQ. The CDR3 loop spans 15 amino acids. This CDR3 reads CASSFRQPDTGELFF. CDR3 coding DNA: TGCGCCAGCAGCTTTCGACAGCCTGACACCGGGGAGCTGTTTTTT.

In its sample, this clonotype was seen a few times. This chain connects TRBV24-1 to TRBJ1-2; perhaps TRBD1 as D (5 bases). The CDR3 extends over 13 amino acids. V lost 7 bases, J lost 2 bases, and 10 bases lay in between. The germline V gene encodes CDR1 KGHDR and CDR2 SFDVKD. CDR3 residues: CATSKTANYGYTF. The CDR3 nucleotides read TGTGCCACCAGCAAGACAGCAAACTATGGCTACACCTTC.

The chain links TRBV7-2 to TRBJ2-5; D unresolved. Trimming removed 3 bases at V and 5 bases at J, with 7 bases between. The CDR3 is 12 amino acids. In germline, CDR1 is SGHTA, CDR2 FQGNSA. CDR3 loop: CASSFRWETQYF. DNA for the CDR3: TGTGCCAGCAGCTTCCGGTGGGAGACCCAGTACTTC.

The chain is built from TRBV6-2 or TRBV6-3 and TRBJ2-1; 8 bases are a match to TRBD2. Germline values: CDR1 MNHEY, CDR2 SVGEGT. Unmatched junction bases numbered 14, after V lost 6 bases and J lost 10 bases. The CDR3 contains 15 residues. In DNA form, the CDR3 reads TGTGCCAGCAGCATCGGGGGGGCCCTACAATGGGAGCAGTTCTTC. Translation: CASSIGGALQWEQFF.

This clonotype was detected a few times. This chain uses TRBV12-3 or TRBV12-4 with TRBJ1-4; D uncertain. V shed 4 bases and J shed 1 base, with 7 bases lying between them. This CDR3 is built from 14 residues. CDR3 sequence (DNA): TGTGCCAGCAGTTCCAGGAGAACTAATGAAAAACTGTTTTTT. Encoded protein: CASSSRRTNEKLFF.

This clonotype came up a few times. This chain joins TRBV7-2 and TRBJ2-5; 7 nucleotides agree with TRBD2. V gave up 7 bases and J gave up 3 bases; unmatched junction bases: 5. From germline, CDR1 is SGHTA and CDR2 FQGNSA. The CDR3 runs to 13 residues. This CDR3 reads CASNPSGKETQYF. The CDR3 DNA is TGTGCCAGCAATCCTAGCGGAAAAGAGACCCAGTACTTC.

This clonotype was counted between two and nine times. Here the CDR3 reads CASDRGINTGELFF. The DNA of the CDR3 is TGTGCCTCCGACCGAGGGATAAACACCGGGGAGCTGTTTTTT. The chain has TRBV30 and TRBJ2-2; D might be TRBD2 (5 bases). Germline values: CDR1 GTSNPN, CDR2 SVGIG (reference sequence). The length of the CDR3 is 14 residues. Trimming took off 7 bases at V and 2 bases at J, with 14 bases between the two ends.

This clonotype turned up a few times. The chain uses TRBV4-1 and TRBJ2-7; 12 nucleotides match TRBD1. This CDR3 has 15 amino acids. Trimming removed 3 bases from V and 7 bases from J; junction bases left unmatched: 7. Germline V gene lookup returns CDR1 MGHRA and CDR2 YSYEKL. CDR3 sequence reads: CASSHNRDRGREQYF. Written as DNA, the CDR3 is TGCGCCAGCAGCCATAACCGGGACAGGGGGCGGGAGCAGTACTTC.

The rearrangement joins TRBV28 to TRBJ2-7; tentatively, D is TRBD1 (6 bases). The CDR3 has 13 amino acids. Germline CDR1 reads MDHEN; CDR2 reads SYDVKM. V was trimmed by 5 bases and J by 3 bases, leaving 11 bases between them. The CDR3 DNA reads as TGTGCCAGCAGTGAGAGGACAGACTACGAGCAGTACTTC. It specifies CASSERTDYEQYF.

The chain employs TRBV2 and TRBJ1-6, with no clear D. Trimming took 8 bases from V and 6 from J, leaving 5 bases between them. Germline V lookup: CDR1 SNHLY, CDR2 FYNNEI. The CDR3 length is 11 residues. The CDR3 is CASDSNSPLHF. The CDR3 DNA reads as TGTGCCAGCGACTCTAATTCACCCCTCCACTTT.